One and the same sample provided the 3 T cell receptor beta chains below, sequenced in a study of read filtering for tumor transcriptome and immune sequencing. This library used about 400 ng RNA and molecular barcoded adaptors spanning alpha/delta and beta/gamma chains. MiXCR was run by TCRdb on the reads, yielding one entry per CDR3 protein. The table records approximately 23,000 distinct CDR3 sequences, 20% of them present only once. The sequencing sample was made of a population of CD138-negative cells sorted from bone marrow. The receptor source for this set is a donor at least 40 years old with multiple myeloma.

This clonotype has a count of ten or more. V is TRBV28 and J is TRBJ2-7; D is perhaps TRBD1 or TRBD2 (6 bases each). The V and J ends lost 6 bases and 7 bases respectively, with 25 bases between them. From germline, CDR1 is MDHEN and CDR2 SYDVKM. CDR3 length: 16 amino acids. CDR3 nucleotides: TGTGCCAGCAGAGATTCCTCCGGGGGCGGTTGGGGTGAGCAGTACTTC. As protein: CASRDSSGGGWGEQYF.

There are many counts of this clonotype. The V call is TRBV7-2, the J call TRBJ2-7; maybe TRBD2 (6 bases). Germline V gene data show CDR1 as SGHTA and CDR2 as FQGNSA. CDR3 size: 13 residues. V dropped 4 bases and J dropped 4 bases, with 11 bases sitting between them. CDR3 loop: CASSSLEGYEQYF. CDR3 sequence (DNA): TGTGCCAGCAGCTCCTTGGAGGGGTACGAGCAGTACTTC.

This clonotype was recorded at least ten times. V gene TRBV29-1 combines with J gene TRBJ2-2, with D possibly being TRBD1 or TRBD2 (5 bases each). The V end was cut by 5 bases, the J end by 6 bases, with 19 bases between. The germline V gene has CDR1 SQVTM and CDR2 ANQGSEA. The CDR3 is 15 residues long. The CDR3 loop reads CSVPVPGRGAGELFF. CDR3 DNA: TGCAGCGTTCCAGTCCCGGGACGAGGGGCCGGGGAGCTGTTTTTT.